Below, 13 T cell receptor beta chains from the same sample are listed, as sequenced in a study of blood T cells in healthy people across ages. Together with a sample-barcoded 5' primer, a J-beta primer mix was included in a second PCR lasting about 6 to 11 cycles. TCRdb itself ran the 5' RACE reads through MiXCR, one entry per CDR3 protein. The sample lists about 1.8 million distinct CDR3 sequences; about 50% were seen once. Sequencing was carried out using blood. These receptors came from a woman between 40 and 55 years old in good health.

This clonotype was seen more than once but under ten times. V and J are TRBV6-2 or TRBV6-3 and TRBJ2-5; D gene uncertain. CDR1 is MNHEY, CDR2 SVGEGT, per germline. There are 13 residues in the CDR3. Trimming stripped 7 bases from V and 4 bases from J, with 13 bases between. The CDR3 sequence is CASTRRHVETQYF. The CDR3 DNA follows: TGTGCCAGCACCCGTAGGCACGTAGAGACCCAGTACTTC.

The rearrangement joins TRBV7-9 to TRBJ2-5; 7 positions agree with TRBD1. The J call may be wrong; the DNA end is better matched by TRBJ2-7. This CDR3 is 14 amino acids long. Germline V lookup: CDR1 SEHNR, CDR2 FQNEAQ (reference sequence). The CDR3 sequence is CASSLGTVIHEQYF. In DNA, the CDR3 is TGTGCCAGCAGCCTAGGGACAGTTATTCACGAGCAGTACTTC.

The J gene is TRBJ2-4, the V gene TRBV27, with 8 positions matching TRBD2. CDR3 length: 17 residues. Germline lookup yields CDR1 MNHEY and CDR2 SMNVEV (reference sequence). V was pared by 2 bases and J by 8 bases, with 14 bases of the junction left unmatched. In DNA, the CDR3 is TGTGCCAGCAGTTTAAGTGCGGGGGGCGTTTTGGGGGACATTCAGTACTTC. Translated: CASSLSAGGVLGDIQYF.

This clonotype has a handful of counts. CDR3 coding DNA: TGTGCCAGCAGTTACCCGTCCGCAGATACGCAGTATTTT. As protein: CASSYPSADTQYF. V is TRBV6-5 and J is TRBJ2-3, with D uncertain. The CDR3 is 13 amino acids. Germline V gene data show CDR1 as MNHEY and CDR2 as SVGAGI. The V end was cut by 2 bases, the J end by 4 bases, with 7 bases between.

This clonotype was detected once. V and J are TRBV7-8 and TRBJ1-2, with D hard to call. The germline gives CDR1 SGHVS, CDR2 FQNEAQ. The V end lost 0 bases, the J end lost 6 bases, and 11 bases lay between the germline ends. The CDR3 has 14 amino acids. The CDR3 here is CASSLAGSTDGYTF. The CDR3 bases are TGTGCCAGCAGCTTAGCGGGCAGCACGGATGGCTACACCTTC.

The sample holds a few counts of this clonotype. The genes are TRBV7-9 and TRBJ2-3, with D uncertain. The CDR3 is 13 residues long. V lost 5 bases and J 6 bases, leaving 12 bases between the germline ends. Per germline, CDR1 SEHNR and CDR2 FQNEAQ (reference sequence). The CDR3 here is CASSLRPVDTQYF. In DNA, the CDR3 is TGTGCCAGCAGCCTTAGGCCGGTGGATACGCAGTATTTT.

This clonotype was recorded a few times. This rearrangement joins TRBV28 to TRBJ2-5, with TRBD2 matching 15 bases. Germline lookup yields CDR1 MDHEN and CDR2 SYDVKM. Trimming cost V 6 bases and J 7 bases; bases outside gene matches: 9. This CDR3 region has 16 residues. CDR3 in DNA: TGTGCCAGCAGCCAAGGGACTAGCGGGGGGCGTGGGACCCAGTACTTC. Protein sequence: CASSQGTSGGRGTQYF. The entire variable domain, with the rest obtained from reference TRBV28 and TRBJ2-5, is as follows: DVKVTQSSRYLVKRTGEKVFLECVQDMDHENMFWYRQDPGLGLRLIYFSYDVKMKEKGDIPEGYSVSREKKERFSLILESASTNQTSMYLCASSQGTSGGRGTQYFGPGTRLLVL.

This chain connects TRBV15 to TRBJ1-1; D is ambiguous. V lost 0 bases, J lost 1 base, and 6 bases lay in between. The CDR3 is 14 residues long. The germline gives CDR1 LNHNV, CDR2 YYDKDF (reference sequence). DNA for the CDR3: TGTGCCACCAGCAGAGAGGCCGGGAACACTGAAGCTTTCTTT. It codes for CATSREAGNTEAFF.

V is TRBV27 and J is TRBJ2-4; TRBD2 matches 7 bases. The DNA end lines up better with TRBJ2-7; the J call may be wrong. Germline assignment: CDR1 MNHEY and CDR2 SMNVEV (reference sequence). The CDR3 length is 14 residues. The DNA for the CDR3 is TGTGCCAGCAGTTTGCGGGGGAGCTTCTACGAGCAGTACTTC. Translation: CASSLRGSFYEQYF.

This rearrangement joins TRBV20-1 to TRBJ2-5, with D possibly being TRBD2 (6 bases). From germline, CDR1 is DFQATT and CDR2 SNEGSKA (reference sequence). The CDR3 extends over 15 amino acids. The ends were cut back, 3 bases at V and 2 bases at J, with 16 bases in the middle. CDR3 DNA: TGCAGTGCTAGGCTACCGGGCGGGAAACAAGAGACCCAGTACTTC. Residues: CSARLPGGKQETQYF.

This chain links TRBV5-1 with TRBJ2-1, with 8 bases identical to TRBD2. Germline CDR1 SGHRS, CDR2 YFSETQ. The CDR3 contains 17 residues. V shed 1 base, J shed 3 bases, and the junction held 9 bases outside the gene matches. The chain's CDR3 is CASSLPVGAGDYNEQFF. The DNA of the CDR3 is TGCGCCAGCAGCTTGCCCGTTGGAGCGGGGGACTACAATGAGCAGTTCTTC.

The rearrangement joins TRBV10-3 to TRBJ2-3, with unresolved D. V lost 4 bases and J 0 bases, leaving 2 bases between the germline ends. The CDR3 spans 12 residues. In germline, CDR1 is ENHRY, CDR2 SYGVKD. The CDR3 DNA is TGTGCCATCAGTGCCAGCACAGATACGCAGTATTTT. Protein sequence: CAISASTDTQYF.

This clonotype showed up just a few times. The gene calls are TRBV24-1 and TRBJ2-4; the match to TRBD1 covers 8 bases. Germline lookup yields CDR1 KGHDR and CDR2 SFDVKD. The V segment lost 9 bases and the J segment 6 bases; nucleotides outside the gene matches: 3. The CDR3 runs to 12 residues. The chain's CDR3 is CATAGQGNIQYF. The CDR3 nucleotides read TGTGCCACCGCCGGACAGGGAAACATTCAGTACTTC.